The entry that follows covers one T cell receptor beta chain sequence. Antigen: not known. This sample was taken from a study of cytomegalovirus exposure and HLA in healthy donors. Findings and caveats of the study: Among TCR beta chains, those listed as cytomegalovirus-associated numbered under 200. It was found in a later analysis that first-cohort TCR clusters tended to co-occur in the approximately 120 validation repertoires. A few of the chains that were CMV-associated were confirmed in vitro to be specific for CMV antigens.

This table comes from immunoSEQ multiplex PCR, and its TCRdb copy is limited to in-frame clones, with some not included. The repertoire holds 200,000 to 250,000 clones, with over 75% as singletons. Germline assignment: CDR1 LNHDA and CDR2 SQIVND (reference sequence). This CDR3 has 14 residues. V was shortened by 9 bases and J by 2 bases, with 17 bases between the two germline ends. The chain recombines TRBV19 with TRBJ2-7, with a weak D call TRBD2 (6 bases). The source material was PBMCs. This clonotype was obtained from a young woman in good health and CMV-seropositive. CDR3 amino acids: CASAAQGGAYEQYF. CDR3 sequence (DNA): TGTGCCAGCGCCGCTCAAGGAGGGGCCTACGAGCAGTACTTC. The full variable domain, its missing parts supplied by reference TRBV19 and TRBJ2-7, is DGGITQSPKYLFRKEGQNVTLSCEQNLNHDAMYWYRQDPGQGLRLIYYSQIVNDFQKGDIAEGYSVSREKKESFPLTVTSAQKNPTAFYLCASAAQGGAYEQYFGPGTRLTVT.